This T cell receptor (beta chain) stems from a study of T cells in narcolepsy. The CDR3 consists of 19 residues. Trimming removed 6 bases at V and 0 bases at J, with 23 bases between. CDR1 is LNHDA, CDR2 SQIVND, per germline (reference sequence). Profiled with immunoSEQ multiplex PCR; TCRdb holds only in-frame clones, not every one. The data contain approximately 38,000 clones, approximately 90% of them singletons. This TCR came from a human donor with narcolepsy. The sequencing input was CD45RA- memory CD4+ T cells from PBMCs. V and J are TRBV19 and TRBJ2-2; D unresolved. The CDR3 is CASRPPRPGTKTNTGELFF. The CDR3 nucleotides are TGTGCCAGTAGACCCCCCCGGCCAGGTACGAAGACGAACACCGGGGAGCTGTTTTTT.